This T cell receptor beta chain was captured by sequencing in a study of radiation and T cells in renal cell carcinoma. Data came from immunoSEQ multiplex PCR; TCRdb stores just in-frame clones and leaves some out. The sample records roughly 130,000 clones, around four fifths being singletons. Points on this clone: A junction end diverges from the germline sequence, so it may reflect a read error.

Time point meaning: blood 2 weeks post-SBRT. The treatment: 15 Gy SBRT to primary tumor, nephrectomy 4 weeks later. Germline values: CDR1 SSHAT, CDR2 FNYEAQ (reference sequence). The CDR3 is made up of 13 amino acids. This chain links TRBV7-7 with TRBJ2-7, with D perhaps matching TRBD2 (5 bases). The sequencing used blood, collected from a patient whose treatment included radiotherapy and nephrectomy. The sequence came from a woman aged 60-75 years with renal cell carcinoma. This CDR3 is CASSRAEGYEQYF. CDR3 coding DNA: TGTGCTAGCAGCCGGGCCGAGGGATACGAGCAGTACTTC.